This T cell receptor beta chain stems from a study of blood T cell repertoires in COVID-19. Study overall: T cells, B-cell-depleted T cells, or PBMCs provided the cDNA or gDNA that served as material.

Clones were read by immunoSEQ multiplex PCR, and TCRdb kept only the in-frame ones, dropping some. This table holds roughly 370,000 clones, approximately 87% found once. The CDR3 runs to 12 residues. CDR1 and CDR2 from the germline V gene are GTSNPN and SVGIG (reference sequence). The ends were cut back, 0 bases at V and 9 bases at J, with 11 bases in the middle. This sequence was found in a woman aged 45 to 65 who had recovered from COVID-19. The sequenced sample was PBMCs or T cells enriched from blood (not recorded which). The rearrangement uses TRBV30 and TRBJ1-1; D is uncertain. Here the CDR3 reads CAWSVLGVKAFF. CDR3 bases: TGTGCCTGGAGTGTACTGGGCGTTAAAGCTTTCTTT.